One and the same sample provided the 24 T cell receptor beta chains below, sequenced in a study of blood T cell repertoires in COVID-19. Sequencing was performed with immunoSEQ multiplex PCR; in TCRdb, only in-frame clones are kept and a portion is missing. The table lists a few hundred thousand clones, about 80% of them singletons. Sequenced material: peripheral blood. The receptors derive from a person aged 65 to 79 with COVID-19, enrolled during active disease.

This clone has only a few counts. The chain joins TRBV20-1 to TRBJ2-7; maybe TRBD2 (6 bases). Germline CDR1 DFQATT, CDR2 SNEGSKA (reference sequence). Between the trimmed V and J ends, which lost 1 base and 6 bases, there was a span of 7 bases. This CDR3 is 11 amino acids long. The CDR3 DNA is TGCAGTGCTAGAGCGGGGGTCGAGCAGTACTTC. Its protein is CSARAGVEQYF.

On this clone: This is likely a read error, given that the CDR3 carries no conserved phenylalanine or tryptophan at its end. The gene calls are TRBV7-3 and TRBJ2-2; possible D gene TRBD1, 6 bases. Per the germline V gene, CDR1 is SGHTA and CDR2 is FQGTGA. CDR3 length: 16 residues. V was shortened by 5 bases and J by 2 bases, with 15 bases between the two germline ends. The CDR3 loop is CASSPKAGVNTGELFS. CDR3 nucleotide sequence: TGTGCCAGCAGCCCAAAGGCAGGGGTAAACACCGGGGAGCTGTTTTCT.

The rearrangement joins TRBV12-5 to TRBJ2-3; the D is unclear. The CDR3 sequence is 14 residues long. Germline V gene sequence: CDR1 LGHNT, CDR2 FRNRAP. Trimming removed 6 bases from V and 6 bases from J, with 16 bases in between. The CDR3 bases are TGTGCTAGTGGGGTCGGCGGCCTCGGGGATACGCAGTATTTT. It codes for CASGVGGLGDTQYF.

The V gene is TRBV19, the J gene TRBJ1-4; 9 nucleotides line up with TRBD1. The germline V gene encodes CDR1 LNHDA and CDR2 SQIVND (reference sequence). V was pared by 3 bases and J by 7 bases, with 9 bases of the junction left unmatched. This CDR3 comprises 16 residues. This chain's CDR3 is CASSMGQGSGGEKLFF. In nucleotides, the CDR3 is TGTGCCAGTAGTATGGGACAGGGAAGTGGTGGTGAAAAACTGTTTTTT.

V and J are TRBV3-1 (or the pseudogene TRBV3-2) and TRBJ2-7; 9 bases are shared with TRBD2. In germline, CDR1 is LGHDT, CDR2 YNNKEL (reference sequence). J lost 0 bases, V lost 4 bases, and 4 bases had no gene match. The CDR3 runs 15 residues. CDR3: CASSPETSGSYEQYF. Written as DNA, the CDR3 is TGTGCCAGCAGCCCAGAGACTAGCGGCTCCTACGAGCAGTACTTC.

The chain has TRBV4-1 and TRBJ2-7; 12 bases line up with TRBD2. The CDR3 covers 18 residues. The germline gives CDR1 MGHRA, CDR2 YSYEKL. Unmatched junction bases numbered 10, after V lost 4 bases and J lost 0 bases. As DNA, the CDR3 is TGCGCCAGCAGCCTTCGGGAAGGACTAGCGGGACGCTCCTACGAGCAGTACTTC. Translated, it gives CASSLREGLAGRSYEQYF.

The CDR3 reads CASSFVGETMNTEAFF. CDR3 nucleotide sequence: TGTGCCAGCAGTTTCGTCGGGGAAACAATGAACACTGAAGCTTTCTTT. The chain links TRBV27 to TRBJ1-1; unclear D gene. CDR3 size: 16 residues. Germline CDR1 and CDR2: MNHEY and SMNVEV (reference sequence). Trimming pared 3 bases from V and 0 bases from J, leaving 14 bases between.

The rearrangement joins TRBV28 to TRBJ2-5; possible D gene TRBD2, 6 bases. The CDR3 spans 13 residues. Trimming took off 6 bases at V and 1 base at J, with 9 bases between the two ends. CDR1 is MDHEN and CDR2 is SYDVKM in the germline V gene. The chain's CDR3 is CASSWGVQETQYF. The CDR3 DNA sequence: TGTGCCAGCAGCTGGGGGGTCCAAGAGACCCAGTACTTC.

This sequence joins TRBV5-1 and TRBJ2-1, with D unclear. CDR3 length equals 13 residues. Germline CDR1 is SGHRS and CDR2 is YFSETQ. Trimming took 4 bases from V and 5 from J, leaving 10 bases between them. CDR3 sequence reads: CASSVFQNNEQFF. Written as DNA, the CDR3 is TGCGCCAGCAGCGTTTTTCAGAACAATGAGCAGTTCTTC.

The rearrangement links TRBV27 to TRBJ1-6, with D perhaps matching TRBD1 (5 bases). V was cut by 2 bases and J by 9 bases, with 11 bases left in between. From germline, CDR1 is MNHEY and CDR2 SMNVEV (reference sequence). This CDR3 has 14 amino acids. CDR3 region: CASSLGARSSPLHF. The CDR3 DNA follows: TGTGCCAGCAGTTTAGGGGCCAGAAGTTCACCCCTCCACTTT.

This clone has a handful of counts. V and J are TRBV6-1 and TRBJ1-5; 8 bases line up with TRBD1. The germline V gene has CDR1 MNHNS and CDR2 SASEGT. With V trimmed by 2 bases and J by 6 bases, 9 bases remained unmatched. There are 16 residues in the CDR3. CDR3 amino acids: CASSEMSTGVGQPQHF. In DNA, the CDR3 is TGTGCCAGCAGTGAAATGTCGACAGGGGTGGGTCAGCCCCAGCATTTT.

About this clone itself: Within the sample, other DNA sequences also encode this same CDR3. The chain combines TRBV11-3 with TRBJ2-2, with TRBD1 matching over 8 bases. Unmatched junction bases numbered 3, after V lost 5 bases and J lost 1 base. The CDR3 runs 15 residues. The germline gives CDR1 SGHNT, CDR2 YENEEA. The chain's CDR3 is CASSPGQGNTGELFF. The DNA of the CDR3 is TGTGCCAGCAGCCCCGGACAGGGGAACACCGGGGAGCTGTTTTTT.

This clone was counted a few times. The DNA of the CDR3 is TGTGCCAGCAGCGTTAGTTCTGGGGGGTTAAGCCAGCAGTTCTTC. Its protein product is CASSVSSGGLSQQFF. V gene TRBV9 combines with J gene TRBJ2-1; TRBD2 is a possible D gene (6 bases). In germline, CDR1 is SGDLS, CDR2 YYNGEE. This CDR3 spans 15 amino acids. Deletions cut 2 bases from V and 11 bases from J, with 20 bases between. Using reference TRBV9 and TRBJ2-1 for the parts outside the CDR3, the full variable domain is DSGVTQTPKHLITATGQRVTLRCSPRSGDLSVYWYQQSLDQGLQFLIQYYNGEERAKGNILERFSAQQFPDLHSELNLSSLELGDSALYFCASSVSSGGLSQQFFGPGTRLTVL.

This clone was seen just once. Additional DNA sequences in this sample encode the identical CDR3. The chain employs TRBV3-1 (or the pseudogene TRBV3-2) and TRBJ1-5; D is ambiguous. The CDR3 sequence is 14 residues long. Germline CDR1 reads LGHDT; CDR2 reads YNNKEL (reference sequence). V was cut by 4 bases and J by 3 bases, with 10 bases left in between. The CDR3 bases are TGTGCCAGCAGCCCCCACAGAGCCAATCAGCCCCAGCATTTT. It codes for CASSPHRANQPQHF.

The chain couples TRBV6-2 or TRBV6-3 to TRBJ2-5; TRBD2 matches 13 bases. The trim removed 4 bases at V and 2 bases at J, leaving 4 bases unmatched. The germline CDR1 and CDR2 sequences are MNHEY and SVGEGT. CDR3 length: 16 residues. The CDR3 DNA is TGTGCCAGCAGTTTGGGACTAGCGGGGCCACAAGAGACCCAGTACTTC. This translates into CASSLGLAGPQETQYF.

The chain links TRBV12-3 or TRBV12-4 to TRBJ2-1; the D gene is possibly TRBD1 (6 bases). There are 13 residues in the CDR3. V was cut by 3 bases and J by 8 bases, with 11 bases left in between. As DNA, the CDR3 is TGTGCCAGCAGTTTGGGTGGGGGCGATGAGCAGTTCTTC. Translated: CASSLGGGDEQFF.

V usage is TRBV6-2 or TRBV6-3 and J usage is TRBJ2-1, with 9 bases matching TRBD2. The CDR3 extends over 16 amino acids. The trim removed 2 bases at V and 4 bases at J, leaving 6 bases unmatched. CDR1 is MNHEY and CDR2 is SVGEGT in the germline V gene. Here the CDR3 DNA reads TGTGCCAGCAGTTACGGTTTGGCGGGAGGGTACAATGAGCAGTTCTTC. This sequence encodes CASSYGLAGGYNEQFF.

The J gene is TRBJ2-7, the V gene TRBV7-2, with unresolved D. The CDR3 sequence is 15 residues long. Germline V gene sequence: CDR1 SGHTA, CDR2 FQGNSA. The V end was cut by 5 bases, the J end by 0 bases, with 14 bases between. CDR3 sequence reads: CASSPTPASSYEQYF. The CDR3 nucleotides read TGTGCCAGCAGCCCAACACCAGCGAGCTCCTACGAGCAGTACTTC. Full variable domain (outside the CDR3, taken from reference TRBV7-2 and TRBJ2-7): GAGVSQSPSNKVTEKGKDVELRCDPISGHTALYWYRQSLGQGLEFLIYFQGNSAPDKSGLPSDRFSAERTGGSVSTLTIQRTQQEDSAVYLCASSPTPASSYEQYFGPGTRLTVT.

This chain joins TRBV5-8 and TRBJ2-1, with D hard to call. The V end lost 1 base, the J end lost 3 bases, and 14 bases lay between the germline ends. The CDR3 has 16 residues. Per germline, CDR1 SGHTS and CDR2 YDEGEE. For the CDR3, the DNA is TGTGCCAGCAGCTTGATTTCTCTAGGAGACTACAATGAGCAGTTCTTC. Protein product: CASSLISLGDYNEQFF.

The CDR3 is CASSLTKTGVDYGYTF. CDR3 in DNA: TGTGCCAGTAGTCTTACAAAGACAGGGGTTGATTATGGCTACACCTTC. The chain employs TRBV19 and TRBJ1-2; 8 nucleotides align to TRBD1. J was trimmed by 5 bases and V by 5 bases; bases with no gene match: 13. The CDR3 sequence is 16 residues long. Germline V gives CDR1 LNHDA, CDR2 SQIVND (reference sequence).

The rearrangement joins TRBV25-1 to TRBJ2-7; the match to TRBD1 covers 9 bases. The V and J ends lost 1 base and 4 bases, in that order; junction bases with no gene match: 8. This CDR3 region has 16 residues. CDR1 and CDR2 from the germline V gene are MGHDK and SYGVNS. The CDR3 DNA reads TGTGCCAGCAGTGAATTGCCCACAGGGGGCCGTTACGAGCAGTACTTC. It encodes CASSELPTGGRYEQYF.

The J gene is TRBJ1-5, the V gene TRBV7-3; the match to TRBD1 covers 7 bases. Unmatched junction bases numbered 12, after V lost 4 bases and J lost 3 bases. In germline, CDR1 is SGHTA, CDR2 FQGTGA. The CDR3 covers 17 residues. The CDR3: CASSSTSGQANNQPQHF. The CDR3 DNA is TGTGCCAGCAGCTCGACTTCCGGACAGGCAAACAATCAGCCCCAGCATTTT.

V gene TRBV6-6 combines with J gene TRBJ2-3; 8 bases fit TRBD2. The germline CDR1 and CDR2 sequences are MNHNY and SVGAGI (reference sequence). V lost 5 bases and J lost 4; bases outside the gene matches: 14. This CDR3 has 17 amino acids. The CDR3 reads CASSPLREAGASDTQYF. The CDR3 region has the DNA TGTGCCAGCAGTCCTCTTAGGGAAGCGGGAGCGTCAGATACGCAGTATTTT.

This chain connects TRBV28 to TRBJ2-2; a possible D gene is TRBD1 (6 bases). Deletions cut 7 bases from V and 2 bases from J, with 11 bases between. CDR3 size: 14 residues. CDR1 MDHEN and CDR2 SYDVKM come from the germline V gene. The CDR3 loop reads CASKGVPNTGELFF. The CDR3 DNA is TGTGCCAGCAAGGGGGTTCCAAACACCGGGGAGCTGTTTTTT.